Included here is one TCR beta chain sequence, with context. This CDR3 has 11 amino acids. Trimming pared 2 bases from V and 3 bases from J, leaving 3 bases between. Looked up from germline, CDR1 is DFQATT and CDR2 is SNEGSKA (reference sequence). This sample is part of a study of blood T cell repertoires in COVID-19. For the study at large: Samples of COVID-19 (acute and convalescent) were obtained from the United States, Italy and Spain. PBMCs, B-cell-depleted T cells, or T cells provided the cDNA or gDNA that made up the material.

Original data processing: Estimated nucleated cell counts came from reference gene primer amplification. TCRdb keeps only in-frame clones here, not all; method: immunoSEQ multiplex PCR. The DNA gave D and trimming, while V, J and clone size come from that table. The sample includes 35,000 to 50,000 clones, around 80% seen only once; the top ten take 10%. The receptor was derived from a man aged 55-75 years in a cohort sampled during active COVID-19. The V gene is TRBV20-1, the J gene TRBJ2-3, with D hard to call. Specimen: peripheral blood. CDR3 DNA: TGCAGTGCTAGACCGACAGATACGCAGTATTTT. This sequence encodes CSARPTDTQYF.